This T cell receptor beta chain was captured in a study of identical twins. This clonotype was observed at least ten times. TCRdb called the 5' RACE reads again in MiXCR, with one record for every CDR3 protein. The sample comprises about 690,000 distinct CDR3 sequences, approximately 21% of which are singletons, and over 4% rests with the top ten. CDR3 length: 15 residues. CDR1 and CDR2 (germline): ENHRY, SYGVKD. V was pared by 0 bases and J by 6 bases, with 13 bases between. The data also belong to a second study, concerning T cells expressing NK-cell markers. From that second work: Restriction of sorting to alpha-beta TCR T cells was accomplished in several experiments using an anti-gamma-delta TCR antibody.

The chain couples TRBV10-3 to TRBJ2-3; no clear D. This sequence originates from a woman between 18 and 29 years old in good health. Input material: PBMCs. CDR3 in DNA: TGTGCCATCAGTGAGTCGACTGGGCTTGGCGATACGCAGTATTTT. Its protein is CAISESTGLGDTQYF.